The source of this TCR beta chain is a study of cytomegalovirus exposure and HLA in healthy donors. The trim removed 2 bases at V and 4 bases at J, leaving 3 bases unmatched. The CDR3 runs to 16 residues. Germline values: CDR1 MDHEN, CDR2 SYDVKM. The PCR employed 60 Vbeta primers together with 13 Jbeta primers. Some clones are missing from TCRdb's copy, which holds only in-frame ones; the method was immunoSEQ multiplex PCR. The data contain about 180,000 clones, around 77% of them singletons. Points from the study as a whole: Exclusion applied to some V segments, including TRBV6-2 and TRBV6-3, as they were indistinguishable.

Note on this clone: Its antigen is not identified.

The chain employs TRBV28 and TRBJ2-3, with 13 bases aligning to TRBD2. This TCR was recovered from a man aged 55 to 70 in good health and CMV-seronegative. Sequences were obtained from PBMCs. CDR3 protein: CASSLTSGRAADTQYF. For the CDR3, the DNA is TGTGCCAGCAGTTTAACTAGCGGGAGGGCTGCAGATACGCAGTATTTT.